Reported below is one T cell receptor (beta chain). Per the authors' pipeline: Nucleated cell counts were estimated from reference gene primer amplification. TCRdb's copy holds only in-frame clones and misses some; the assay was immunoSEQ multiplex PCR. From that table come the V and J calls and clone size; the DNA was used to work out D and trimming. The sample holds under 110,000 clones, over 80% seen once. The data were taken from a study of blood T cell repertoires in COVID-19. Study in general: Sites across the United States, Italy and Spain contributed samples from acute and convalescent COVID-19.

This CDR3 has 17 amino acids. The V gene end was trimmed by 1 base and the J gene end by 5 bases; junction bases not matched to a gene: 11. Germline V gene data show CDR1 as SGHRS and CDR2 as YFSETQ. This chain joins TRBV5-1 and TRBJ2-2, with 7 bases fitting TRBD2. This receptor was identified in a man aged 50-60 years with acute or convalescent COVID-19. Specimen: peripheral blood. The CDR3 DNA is TGCGCCAGCAGCTTGACGACTAGCAACGGGGGTACCGGGGAGCTGTTTTTT. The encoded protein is CASSLTTSNGGTGELFF.